The T cell receptor beta chain described here comes from a study of blood T cell repertoires in COVID-19. About the research overall: The United States, Italy and Spain supplied acute and convalescent COVID-19 samples.

V dropped 0 bases and J dropped 10; count of bases not matched to a gene: 9. This CDR3 contains 16 residues. Germline V gives CDR1 LGHDT, CDR2 YNNKEL (reference sequence). The method was immunoSEQ multiplex PCR; TCRdb's version includes in-frame clones alone and lacks a portion of them. This table holds approximately 390,000 clones, almost 90% found once. The sequencing sample was made of peripheral blood. This chain connects TRBV3-1 (or the pseudogene TRBV3-2) to TRBJ2-1, with TRBD2 identical over 10 bases. This TCR was sampled from a man aged 18-30 years with active or convalescent COVID-19. The CDR3 nucleotides read TGTGCCAGCAGCCAAGATGTAGCGGGGGGCGAGGGCGAGCAGTTCTTC. As protein: CASSQDVAGGEGEQFF.